One sample yielded the 7 T cell receptor beta chains listed below, sequenced in a study of Graves' ophthalmopathy and Graves' hyperthyroidism. Amplifying from RNA transcripts, the study obtained TCR beta CDR3 regions. First-round RT-PCR used HTBI primers; second-round multiplex PCR followed. TCRdb re-analysed the multiplex PCR reads in MiXCR, keeping a single row per CDR3 protein. Here the sample spans about 480,000 distinct CDR3 sequences, about 15% being singletons. Sequencing was done on a sample of blood. The receptors were sampled from a woman in her thirties with Graves' ophthalmopathy.

The V call is TRBV28, the J call TRBJ2-5, with 8 bases identical to TRBD2. The CDR3 has 18 amino acids. Trimming took 2 bases from V and 7 from J; bases not matched to a gene: 18. The germline V gene encodes CDR1 MDHEN and CDR2 SYDVKM. The CDR3 protein is CASSLRSVAGGPARTQYF. CDR3 DNA: TGTGCCAGCAGTTTAAGGTCGGTGGCGGGAGGACCGGCGCGGACCCAGTACTTC.

The V and J genes are TRBV25-1 and TRBJ1-2; D not resolved. Trimming left V 7 bases short and J 8 bases short, with 14 bases between. CDR1 and CDR2 from the germline V gene are MGHDK and SYGVNS. CDR3 length: 12 amino acids. CDR3 protein: CASNGDTRGYTF. The CDR3 DNA reads TGTGCCAGCAATGGTGATACGAGAGGCTACACCTTC.

This clonotype was observed at least ten times. The rearrangement joins TRBV10-3 to TRBJ2-7; D ambiguous. The CDR3 contains 14 residues. Germline-derived CDR1 and CDR2 are ENHRY and SYGVKD. The V end lost 2 bases, the J end lost 0 bases, and 8 bases lay between the germline ends. In DNA, the CDR3 is TGTGCCATCAGTGAGGAGGAGAGCTCCTACGAGCAGTACTTC. Translation: CAISEEESSYEQYF.

The sample holds a few counts of this clonotype. The rearrangement joins TRBV7-8 to TRBJ1-2, with D perhaps TRBD1 (5 bases). Deletions cut 5 bases from V and 6 bases from J, with 16 bases between. This CDR3 region has 14 residues. CDR1 is SGHVS and CDR2 is FQNEAQ in the germline V gene. As DNA, the CDR3 is TGTGCCAGCAGCGGCAGGGTAGGGTTGAATGGCTACACCTTC. It encodes CASSGRVGLNGYTF. Combining the CDR3 with reference TRBV7-8 and TRBJ1-2 gives the whole variable domain GAGVSQSPRYKVAKRGQDVALRCDPISGHVSLFWYQQALGQGPEFLTYFQNEAQLDKSGLPSDRFFAERPEGSVSTLKIQRTQQEDSAVYLCASSGRVGLNGYTFGSGTRLTVV.

This clonotype has a count of ten or more. This rearrangement joins TRBV19 to TRBJ1-1; 7 nucleotides agree with TRBD1. The CDR3 runs 14 residues. The trim removed 4 bases at V and 0 bases at J, leaving 2 bases unmatched. Per germline, CDR1 LNHDA and CDR2 SQIVND (reference sequence). CDR3 in DNA: TGTGCCAGTAGTAGGGGACAGATGAACACTGAAGCTTTCTTT. Translation: CASSRGQMNTEAFF.

This clonotype was seen at least ten times. The chain combines TRBV27 with TRBJ1-1, with D possibly TRBD1 on 6 matching bases. The germline V and J ends were trimmed by 2 bases and 5 bases, with 15 bases remaining between them. Germline-derived CDR1 and CDR2 are MNHEY and SMNVEV (reference sequence). The CDR3 is 15 amino acids. CDR3 bases: TGTGCCAGCAGTTTAAGGGCAGGGGTCGGGACTGAAGCTTTCTTT. Its translation is CASSLRAGVGTEAFF.

This clonotype was counted many times. V and J are TRBV6-1 and TRBJ1-1, with a weak D call TRBD1 (5 bases). V lost 1 base and J 3 bases, leaving 12 bases between the germline ends. The CDR3 runs to 15 residues. The germline gives CDR1 MNHNS, CDR2 SASEGT. Here the CDR3 DNA reads TGTGCCAGCAGTGAAGGGGGCTTTACGGACACTGAAGCTTTCTTT. Protein sequence: CASSEGGFTDTEAFF.